The 6 T cell receptor beta chains in this list originate from one sample, sequenced in a study of tumor and adjacent non-tumor tissue in lung cancer. Three rounds of nested PCR, following a modified ARM-PCR protocol, produced the TCRbeta library. TCRdb fed the multiplex PCR reads into MiXCR, producing one record per CDR3 protein. The sample yields fewer than 120,000 distinct CDR3 sequences, approximately 84% seen once. This sample's RNA came from whole unsorted tissue. Sequenced: lung tumor tissue. The source is a man aged 70 or older with non-small cell lung cancer.

For this clonotype: The germline gene is not matched at one end of the junction; a read error may be the cause. The chain links TRBV6-5 to TRBJ1-2, with a tentative D call TRBD1 (5 bases). This CDR3 region has 14 residues. Germline CDR1 reads MNHEY; CDR2 reads SVGAGI. CDR3 sequence (DNA): TGTGACAGCAGCAAACGACAGATTGATTATGGCTACACCTTC. This encodes CDSSKRQIDYGYTF.

The chain employs TRBV12-3 or TRBV12-4 and TRBJ1-1, with 10 bases matching TRBD1. Losses at the gene ends were 5 bases for V and 8 bases for J; bases not matched to a gene: 11. The CDR3 totals 15 residues. The CDR3 DNA follows: TGTGCCAGCAGTCCCCGAGGGACAGGGGATTTGGAAGCTTTCTTT. This gives the protein CASSPRGTGDLEAFF.

Turning to this clonotype: One junction end disagrees with the germline gene, perhaps due to a read error. The V gene is TRBV29-1, the J gene TRBJ2-3, with D perhaps matching TRBD2 (5 bases). Germline V lookup: CDR1 SQVTM, CDR2 ANQGSEA. The CDR3 is 14 amino acids. CDR3 in amino acids: CSVYSSSSTDTQYF. Written as DNA, the CDR3 is TGCAGCGTTTACAGTTCTTCTAGCACAGATACGCAATATTTT.

As regards this clonotype: No conserved phenylalanine or tryptophan ends this CDR3, so it is likely a read error. The V gene is TRBV12-3 or TRBV12-4, the J gene TRBJ2-5, with a tentative D call TRBD2 (5 bases). The assigned J gene may be wrong: the sequence end matches TRBJ2-1 better. The CDR3 loop spans 15 amino acids. The CDR3 coding sequence is TGTGCCAGCAGCGGGCTAGTGGGAGTGGTGGAGACCCAGTTCATC. Translated: CASSGLVGVVETQFI.

In regard to this clonotype: A much larger clone lies one base from this, so it may be a read error. CDR3 coding DNA: TGCAGTGCTAGATTCACTTATAACTTACCCCTCCACTTT. This encodes CSARFTYNLPLHF. J is TRBJ1-6 and V is TRBV20-1, with D uncertain. V was pared by 2 bases and J by 12 bases, with 14 bases between. Germline values: CDR1 DFQATT, CDR2 SNEGSKA (reference sequence). CDR3 size: 13 residues.

Turning to this clonotype: At one of its ends the junction is not consistent with the germline gene, which may arise from a read error. This chain connects TRBV6-5 to TRBJ2-5, with 7 bases aligning to TRBD1. The CDR3 runs 17 residues. Germline V gene data show CDR1 as MNHEY and CDR2 as SVGAGI. This CDR3 reads CAISSVGTVFPQETQYF. As DNA, the CDR3 is TGTGCCATCAGTTCCGTCGGGACAGTGTTCCCACAAGAGACTCAGTATTTC.